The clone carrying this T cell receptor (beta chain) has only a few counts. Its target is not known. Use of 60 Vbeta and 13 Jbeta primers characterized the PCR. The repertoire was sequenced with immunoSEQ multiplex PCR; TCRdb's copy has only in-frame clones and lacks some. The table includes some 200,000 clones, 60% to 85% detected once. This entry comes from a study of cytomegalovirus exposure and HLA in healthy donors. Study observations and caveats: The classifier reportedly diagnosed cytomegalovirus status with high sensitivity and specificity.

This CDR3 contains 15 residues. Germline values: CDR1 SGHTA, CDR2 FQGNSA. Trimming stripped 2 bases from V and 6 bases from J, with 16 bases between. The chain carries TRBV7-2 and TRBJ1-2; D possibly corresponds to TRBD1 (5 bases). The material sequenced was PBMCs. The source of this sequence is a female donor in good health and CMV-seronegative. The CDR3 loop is CASSLRGREVNGYTF. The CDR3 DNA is TGTGCCAGCAGCTTAAGGGGCAGGGAAGTAAATGGCTACACCTTC.